These 11 T cell receptor beta chains were all obtained from the same sample, sequenced in a study of blood T cell repertoires in COVID-19. Generated by immunoSEQ multiplex PCR, the TCRdb table keeps only in-frame clones and is missing some. The sample carries about 180,000 clones, approximately 87% recorded once. Input material: peripheral blood. Receptors originate from a woman in her sixties or seventies with COVID-19, enrolled during active disease.

The V gene is TRBV6-6, the J gene TRBJ1-1, with a weak D call TRBD1 (5 bases). Germline CDR1 and CDR2: MNHNY and SVGAGI (reference sequence). The CDR3 has 14 residues. Trimming left V 2 bases short and J 4 bases short, with 11 bases between. CDR3 sequence: CASSYAGGGTEAFF. The CDR3 coding sequence is TGTGCCAGCAGTTACGCGGGGGGTGGCACTGAAGCTTTCTTT.

The rearrangement links TRBV3-1 (or the pseudogene TRBV3-2) to TRBJ1-1; 7 bases match TRBD1. V was pared by 5 bases and J by 5 bases, with 5 bases of the junction left unmatched. The CDR3 totals 13 residues. The germline V gene encodes CDR1 LGHDT and CDR2 YNNKEL (reference sequence). CDR3 sequence (DNA): TGTGCCAGCAGCGCACAGGGGAAAACTGAAGCTTTCTTT. This sequence encodes CASSAQGKTEAFF.

The table lists this clone with a count of one. This chain uses TRBV2 with TRBJ1-2; TRBD1 matches at 10 bases. J gave up 3 bases and V 6 bases, and 4 bases lay outside the gene matches. The germline V gene has CDR1 SNHLY and CDR2 FYNNEI. The CDR3 extends over 14 amino acids. The CDR3 reads CASSRDRGDYGYTF. The CDR3 DNA reads as TGTGCCAGCAGCCGGGACAGGGGTGACTATGGCTACACCTTC.

This sequence joins TRBV21-1 and TRBJ1-2; TRBD1 is taken as the D call from the table, unchecked against the DNA. TRBV21-1 is described as a pseudogene. The CDR3 runs 14 residues. The CDR3 is CASSKDRGPYGYTF. In nucleotides, the CDR3 is TGTGCCAGCAGCAAAGACAGGGGGCCCTATGGCTACACCTTC.

V usage is TRBV5-1 and J usage is TRBJ1-6; D might be TRBD1 (5 bases). The germline V and J ends were trimmed by 2 bases and 5 bases, with 11 bases remaining between them. Germline lookup yields CDR1 SGHRS and CDR2 YFSETQ. The CDR3 totals 15 residues. The CDR3 protein is CASSFQGGDNSPLHF. The DNA of the CDR3 is TGCGCCAGCAGCTTCCAGGGCGGAGATAATTCACCCCTCCACTTT.

The chain recombines TRBV12-3 or TRBV12-4 with TRBJ2-7, with 8 bases that match TRBD1. V trimming: 5 bases; J trimming: 4 bases; junction bases outside the gene matches: 4. CDR3 length: 13 amino acids. The CDR3 region is CASSRGQGYEQYF. DNA for the CDR3: TGTGCCAGCAGTCGCGGACAGGGATACGAGCAGTACTTC.

This clone was counted a few times. The gene calls are TRBV18 and TRBJ1-1; 7 bases agree with TRBD1. The germline V gene has CDR1 KGHSH and CDR2 LQKENI. This CDR3 is 15 amino acids long. V lost 3 bases and J lost 4; bases outside the gene matches: 8. Here the CDR3 reads CASSPLRQGGTEAFF. In DNA form, the CDR3 reads TGTGCCAGCTCACCCTTAAGACAGGGTGGCACTGAAGCTTTCTTT.

This clone was counted once. The chain is built from TRBV11-3 and TRBJ2-5; 7 bases are shared with TRBD1. V lost 3 bases to trimming and J lost 5 bases; unmatched junction nucleotides: 9. CDR3 length equals 15 residues. CDR1 and CDR2 from the germline V gene are SGHNT and YENEEA. The CDR3 reads CASSFRQGEVETQYF. The CDR3 DNA reads TGTGCCAGCAGCTTCCGACAGGGCGAAGTGGAGACCCAGTACTTC. The full variable domain, its missing parts supplied by reference TRBV11-3 and TRBJ2-5, is EAGVVQSPRYKIIEKKQPVAFWCNPISGHNTLYWYLQNLGQGPELLIRYENEEAVDDSQLPKDRFSAERLKGVDSTLKIQPAELGDSAVYLCASSFRQGEVETQYFGPGTRLLVL.

The rearrangement joins TRBV7-3 to TRBJ2-5, with 7 bases fitting TRBD1. V dropped 1 base and J dropped 4; count of bases not matched to a gene: 6. The CDR3 runs to 15 residues. In germline, CDR1 is SGHTA, CDR2 FQGTGA. The CDR3 sequence is CASSLNVQGLETQYF. The CDR3 DNA follows: TGTGCCAGCAGCTTAAATGTACAGGGGTTAGAGACCCAGTACTTC.

A word on this clone: A junction end diverges from the germline sequence, so it may reflect a read error. The chain uses TRBV7-2 and TRBJ2-7; 9 bases are a match to TRBD2. This CDR3 has 18 residues. Germline CDR1 and CDR2: SGHTA and FQGNSA. The CDR3 is CASSVAYRLASGTYEQYF. The DNA for the CDR3 is TGTGCCAGCAGCGTAGCTTACCGACTTGCTAGCGGGACCTACGAGCAGTACTTC.

In nucleotides, the CDR3 is TGTGCCTGGAGTGATACAGGGGGCAGCCAGCCCCAGCATTTT. This codes for CAWSDTGGSQPQHF. The gene calls are TRBV30 and TRBJ1-5; 9 bases are a match to TRBD1. The CDR3 has 14 residues. With 1 base clipped from V and 7 bases from J, the junction kept 5 bases outside the gene matches. The germline V gene has CDR1 GTSNPN and CDR2 SVGIG (reference sequence).